The rows below give T cell receptor beta chains drawn from one sample of a study of cytomegalovirus exposure and HLA in healthy donors. Clones were sequenced by immunoSEQ multiplex PCR, and TCRdb holds only the in-frame ones, with some missing. This sample has about 190,000 clones, with 86% found just once. Source material: PBMCs. These receptors were collected from a woman aged 18-29 years in good health and CMV-seronegative. The conserved cysteine and the conserved F or W are not part of the CDR3 here. Rows give clone size only sometimes, using once, few, many, or a class for an expanded clone.

v_call clone_size cdr3_aa
TRBV19 . ASSMGGSYNEQF
TRBV23-1 . ASSQSPQVQETQY
TRBV7-9 . ASSLLAGLPLNEQY
TRBV10-3 . AILAGGPNEQF
TRBV5-1 few ASSKGPDMNTEAF
TRBV7-3 . ASSLSLAGTNEQF
TRBV6-5 . ASRRGLGQPQH
TRBV6-4 . ASAPTVL
TRBV7-2 . ATRQGSSYEQY
TRBV9 . ASSVRTGHEQY
TRBV7-8 . ASSSPGLAGGFTDTQY
TRBV10-1 . ASSEHLQETQY
TRBV6-4 . ASSQETGNTIY
TRBV29-1 . SVEGTVGSYEQY
TRBV27 once ASSSLDRVKPQH
TRBV7-2 once ASRPVNTGELF
TRBV7-9 . ASSRDTRGEQY
TRBV9 . ASSVSAAHNEQF
TRBV14 once ASSQDLTGVDEQY
TRBV10-3 . AISDLETQY
TRBV2 . ASGPMSGYEQY
TRBV29-1 . SAKGQQNTEAF
TRBV11-1 . ASSPFLQNVAGETQY
TRBV19 . ASSIAGTSGRVADTQY
TRBV7-3 . ASSDQGYTGELF
TRBV12-5 . ASAIGQGSYGYT
TRBV7-7 once ASSRGLAGVETQY
TRBV5-1 . ASAVRGFNNEQF
TRBV27 few ASSPPDEDSGNTIY
TRBV6-6 . ASRDRSSPGANVLT
TRBV5-1 . ASSLSDRQGTYGYT
TRBV5-1 . ASSLDDPGQGAPGEKLF